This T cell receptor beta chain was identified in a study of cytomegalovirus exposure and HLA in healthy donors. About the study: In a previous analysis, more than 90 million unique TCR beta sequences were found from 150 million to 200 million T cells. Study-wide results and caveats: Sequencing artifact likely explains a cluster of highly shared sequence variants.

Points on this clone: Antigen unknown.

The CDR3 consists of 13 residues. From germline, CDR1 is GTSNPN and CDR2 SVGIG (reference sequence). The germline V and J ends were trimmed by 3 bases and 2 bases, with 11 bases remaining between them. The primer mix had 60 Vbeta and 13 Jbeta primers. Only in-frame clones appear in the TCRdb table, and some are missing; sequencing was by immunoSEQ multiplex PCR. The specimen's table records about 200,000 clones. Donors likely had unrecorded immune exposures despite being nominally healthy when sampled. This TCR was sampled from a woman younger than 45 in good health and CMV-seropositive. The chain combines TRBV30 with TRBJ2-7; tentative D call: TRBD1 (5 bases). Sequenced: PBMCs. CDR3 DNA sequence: TGTGCCTGGAGCGCGGACAACACCTACGAGCAGTACTTC. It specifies CAWSADNTYEQYF.